Each of the 8 T cell receptor beta chains below was sequenced from the same sample in a study of CD8 T cells in ankylosing spondylitis. General study points: It appeared that ankylosing spondylitis blood was characterized by a TCR beta motif of several highly homologous variants.

TCRdb redid the calling of the 5' RACE reads with MiXCR, one entry per CDR3 protein. The table includes approximately 540,000 distinct CDR3 sequences, more than 9.5% detected once. Antigens for these TCRs are unknown. The sequenced sample was blood, either unsorted or a sorted T cell fraction (not recorded which). The receptor set was obtained from a male donor with ankylosing spondylitis.

In this sample, this clonotype turned up many times. This chain links TRBV5-1 with TRBJ1-1; 8 nucleotides line up with TRBD1. Germline V lookup: CDR1 SGHRS, CDR2 YFSETQ. The J segment lost 3 bases and the V segment lost 0 bases, leaving 7 bases of the junction unmatched. The CDR3 is 16 amino acids. For the CDR3, the DNA is TGCGCCAGCAGCTTGGCCCGACAGGGGTGGGACACTGAAGCTTTCTTT. It encodes CASSLARQGWDTEAFF.

The sample holds a few counts of this clonotype. V and J are TRBV30 and TRBJ2-7; D gene uncertain. Germline CDR1 GTSNPN, CDR2 SVGIG (reference sequence). The V and J ends lost 6 bases and 1 base respectively, with 7 bases between them. The CDR3 totals 11 residues. For the CDR3, the DNA is TGTGCCTGCGTAAATTCCTACGAGCAGTACTTC. It is translated as CACVNSYEQYF.

This chain uses TRBV3-1 with TRBJ2-3; no clear D gene. Germline CDR1 LGHDT, CDR2 YNNKEL (reference sequence). The CDR3 loop spans 13 amino acids. V lost 3 bases, J lost 8 bases, and 12 bases lay in between. The CDR3 loop is CASSQPGVPTQYF. In DNA form, the CDR3 reads TGTGCCAGCAGCCAGCCGGGCGTCCCTACGCAGTATTTT.

In its sample, this clonotype was seen a few times. V is TRBV2 and J is TRBJ1-2; D not certain. This CDR3 is 12 amino acids long. Germline CDR1 and CDR2: SNHLY and FYNNEI. V gave up 1 base and J gave up 13 bases, with 13 bases separating them. The CDR3 bases are TGTGCCAGCAGTGAAGGCCCCGGAGTCGGCACCTTC. It is translated as CASSEGPGVGTF.

The sample holds a few counts of this clonotype. The rearrangement links TRBV19 to TRBJ2-1; the D gene is possibly TRBD1 (5 bases). Trimming removed 3 bases from V and 8 bases from J, with 17 bases in between. CDR3 length: 15 residues. Germline lookup yields CDR1 LNHDA and CDR2 SQIVND (reference sequence). This CDR3 is CASSIQRESGHEQFF. CDR3 nucleotide sequence: TGTGCCAGTAGTATTCAAAGAGAATCAGGGCATGAGCAGTTCTTC.

V usage is TRBV11-3 and J usage is TRBJ1-4; maybe TRBD1 (6 bases). The CDR3 is made up of 15 amino acids. Germline values: CDR1 SGHNT, CDR2 YENEEA. Trimming removed 6 bases from V and 7 bases from J, with 18 bases in between. Written as DNA, the CDR3 is TGTGCCAGCAGTCCGGGCGCCAGGGGCGGTGAAAAACTGTTTTTT. Protein sequence: CASSPGARGGEKLFF.

This clonotype was seen a few times. This chain uses TRBV7-9 with TRBJ2-7, with D possibly matching TRBD1 (6 bases). Trimming took off 1 base at V and 6 bases at J, with 13 bases between the two ends. The CDR3 has 14 amino acids. Germline-derived CDR1 and CDR2 are SEHNR and FQNEAQ (reference sequence). In DNA form, the CDR3 reads TGTGCCAGCAGCTTAGGGCAGGGGAAGGGCGAGCAGTACTTC. Translated, it gives CASSLGQGKGEQYF. Drawing the rest from reference TRBV7-9 and TRBJ2-7, the complete variable domain is DTGVSQNPRHKITKRGQNVTFRCDPISEHNRLYWYRQTLGQGPEFLTYFQNEAQLEKSRLLSDRFSAERPKGSFSTLEIQRTEQGDSAMYLCASSLGQGKGEQYFGPGTRLTVT.

This chain uses TRBV20-1 with TRBJ2-7; TRBD1 aligns across 7 bases. This CDR3 contains 13 residues. V gave up 4 bases and J gave up 2 bases; unmatched junction bases: 5. Germline assignment: CDR1 DFQATT and CDR2 SNEGSKA (reference sequence). The DNA of the CDR3 is TGCAGTGCTATGGGGGACAGAACCTACGAGCAGTACGTC. Residues: CSAMGDRTYEQYV.